Listed here are 21 T cell receptor beta chains from one sample, sequenced in a study of T-cell reconstitution after alpha-beta-depleted transplantation in children. Construction of the TCRbeta library involved unique molecular identifiers. TCRdb itself ran the PCR reads through MiXCR, one entry per CDR3 protein. The sample yields about 610,000 distinct CDR3 sequences, about 11% seen once. The sequenced sample was PBMCs from the stem cell graft donor, obtained from the stem cell graft. These receptors all stem from a human donor who donated a stem cell graft to a child with acute myeloid leukemia.

Many counts were recorded for this clonotype. This CDR3 reads CAIRGGDGYEQYF. The CDR3 DNA sequence: TGTGCCATTAGAGGGGGTGATGGCTACGAGCAGTACTTC. The rearrangement uses TRBV10-3 and TRBJ2-7; D possibly corresponds to TRBD1 (6 bases). This CDR3 contains 13 residues. The V and J ends lost 9 bases and 3 bases respectively, with 15 bases between them. Germline V CDR1 and CDR2: ENHRY, SYGVKD.

The table lists this clonotype with a few counts. The chain joins TRBV27 to TRBJ2-7; weak D call: TRBD2 (6 bases). The CDR3 has 13 residues. Germline CDR1 is MNHEY and CDR2 is SMNVEV (reference sequence). Trimming removed 8 bases from V and 4 bases from J, with 15 bases in between. The CDR3 is CASERTISYEQYF. The CDR3 region has the DNA TGTGCCAGCGAACGGACTATCAGTTACGAGCAGTACTTC.

With respect to this clonotype: This may arise from a read error, as a much more abundant clone is one base away. Since the CDR3 does not end with the conserved phenylalanine or tryptophan, this likely comes from a read error. V usage is TRBV24-1 and J usage is TRBJ2-7; 10 bases fit TRBD2. The germline CDR1 and CDR2 sequences are KGHDR and SFDVKD. The CDR3 contains 14 residues. Trimming cost V 8 bases and J 3 bases; bases outside gene matches: 6. DNA of the CDR3: TGTGCCACCACTTCGGGACTAGCGTTCTACGAGCAGTACTAC. This sequence encodes CATTSGLAFYEQYY.

This clonotype was counted only a few times. This rearrangement joins TRBV21-1 to TRBJ2-3. TRBV21-1 is annotated as a pseudogene. There are 16 residues in the CDR3. The CDR3 sequence: CASSKATFPSTDTQYF. CDR3 coding DNA: TGTGCCAGCAGCAAAGCAACGTTCCCTAGCACAGATACGCAGTATTTT.

On this clonotype itself: An end of the junction does not agree with germline; a read error may underlie this. V gene TRBV7-7 combines with J gene TRBJ2-3; TRBD1 or TRBD2 may be the D gene (5 bases each). This CDR3 comprises 14 residues. The germline gives CDR1 SSHAT, CDR2 FNYEAQ (reference sequence). In nucleotides, the CDR3 is TGTGCTAGCAGCTCCGAGGGGTACACAGATACGCAGTATTTT. Residues: CASSSEGYTDTQYF.

The V gene is TRBV5-1, the J gene TRBJ2-7; 9 bases fit TRBD2. Trimming took 1 base from V and 0 from J; bases not matched to a gene: 8. Germline CDR1 is SGHRS and CDR2 is YFSETQ. The CDR3 length is 17 residues. CDR3 region: CASSLYLAGTASYEQYF. CDR3 in DNA: TGCGCCAGCAGCTTGTACCTAGCGGGGACGGCCTCCTACGAGCAGTACTTC.

This clonotype was counted at least ten times. The chain is built from TRBV13 and TRBJ1-6, with D perhaps matching TRBD1 (6 bases). Germline-derived CDR1 and CDR2 are PRHDT and FYEKMQ (reference sequence). The CDR3 consists of 19 residues. V was shortened by 6 bases and J by 6 bases, with 27 bases between the two germline ends. CDR3 sequence (DNA): TGTGCCAGCAGGGGGATGGGCAGGGGCCCCTCCTGGAGTAATTCACCCCTCCACTTT. Translated: CASRGMGRGPSWSNSPLHF.

This clonotype came up a few times. The chain uses TRBV18 and TRBJ1-3; D unclear. Deletions cut 3 bases from V and 3 bases from J, with 9 bases between. The CDR3 loop spans 14 amino acids. Germline V CDR1 and CDR2: KGHSH, LQKENI. CDR3 in amino acids: CASSPSGDGNTIYF. The CDR3 bases are TGTGCCAGCTCACCTTCCGGGGATGGAAACACCATATATTTT. The entire variable domain, with the rest obtained from reference TRBV18 and TRBJ1-3, is as follows: NAGVMQNPRHLVRRRGQEARLRCSPMKGHSHVYWYRQLPEEGLKFMVYLQKENIIDESGMPKERFSAEFPKEGPSILRIQQVVRGDSAAYFCASSPSGDGNTIYFGEGSWLTVV.

This clonotype is deemed medium-sized. This rearrangement joins TRBV27 to TRBJ1-1, with D tentatively TRBD1 (5 bases). V gave up 4 bases and J gave up 1 base, with 7 bases separating them. CDR3 size: 13 residues. Per the germline V gene, CDR1 is MNHEY and CDR2 is SMNVEV (reference sequence). CDR3 bases: TGTGCCAGCAGTTACGGGGGGAACACTGAAGCTTTCTTT. Amino acids: CASSYGGNTEAFF.

This clonotype has more than one count but fewer than ten. V gene TRBV10-3 combines with J gene TRBJ1-1; the match to TRBD1 covers 8 bases. Germline CDR1 is ENHRY and CDR2 is SYGVKD. This CDR3 region has 16 residues. The J segment lost 0 bases and the V segment lost 0 bases, leaving 3 bases of the junction unmatched. CDR3 sequence (DNA): TGTGCCATCAGTGAGTCGCAGACAGGGGTGAACACTGAAGCTTTCTTT. Amino acid sequence: CAISESQTGVNTEAFF.

This clonotype has only a few counts. This rearrangement joins TRBV7-6 to TRBJ2-5; D gene uncertain. The germline gives CDR1 SGHVS, CDR2 FNYEAQ. V shed 5 bases and J shed 7 bases, with 8 bases lying between them. This CDR3 has 11 residues. CDR3 sequence: CASSKEATQYF. CDR3 DNA: TGTGCCAGCAGCAAAGAGGCGACCCAGTACTTC.

This clonotype was seen at least ten times. This rearrangement joins TRBV29-1 to TRBJ2-3; D ambiguous. Germline assignment: CDR1 SQVTM and CDR2 ANQGSEA. Deletions cut 7 bases from V and 1 base from J, with 15 bases between. The CDR3 totals 14 residues. The CDR3 region has the DNA TGCAGCGCTGCGATAAGCTGGGGCACAGATACGCAGTATTTT. It encodes CSAAISWGTDTQYF.

This clonotype was seen a few times. This CDR3 is CASSLGKGVALSNEQFF. In DNA form, the CDR3 reads TGTGCCAGCAGTTTAGGCAAGGGAGTCGCCCTTTCCAATGAGCAGTTCTTC. The chain has TRBV28 and TRBJ2-1; D is perhaps TRBD2 (5 bases). The V end was cut by 2 bases, the J end by 6 bases, with 20 bases between. The germline CDR1 and CDR2 sequences are MDHEN and SYDVKM. This CDR3 spans 17 amino acids. The variable domain in full, completed from reference TRBV28 and TRBJ2-1, reads DVKVTQSSRYLVKRTGEKVFLECVQDMDHENMFWYRQDPGLGLRLIYFSYDVKMKEKGDIPEGYSVSREKKERFSLILESASTNQTSMYLCASSLGKGVALSNEQFFGPGTRLTVL.

V usage is TRBV4-3 and J usage is TRBJ2-2; D may match TRBD1 or TRBD2 (5 bases each). The germline gives CDR1 LGHNA, CDR2 YSLEER. Trimming removed 1 base from V and 6 bases from J, with 15 bases in between. This CDR3 is built from 16 residues. This CDR3 reads CASSQGVRGDAGELFF. CDR3 sequence (DNA): TGCGCCAGCAGCCAAGGGGTTAGAGGGGACGCCGGGGAGCTGTTTTTT.

The chain uses TRBV18 and TRBJ2-3, with TRBD2 matching 7 bases. The J segment lost 6 bases and the V segment lost 3 bases, leaving 9 bases of the junction unmatched. Germline CDR1 KGHSH, CDR2 LQKENI. The CDR3 spans 15 residues. The CDR3 DNA reads TGTGCCAGCTCACCGAAGGCTAGCGGAACCGATACGCAGTATTTT. This gives the protein CASSPKASGTDTQYF.

This rearrangement joins TRBV7-9 to TRBJ1-1; the D gene is possibly TRBD1 (6 bases). Germline V gene sequence: CDR1 SEHNR, CDR2 FQNEAQ (reference sequence). V lost 4 bases, J lost 11 bases, and 14 bases lay in between. The CDR3 is made up of 12 amino acids. CDR3 protein: CASSSSGAGAFF. For the CDR3, the DNA is TGTGCCAGCAGCTCCTCAGGGGCGGGGGCTTTCTTT.

This clonotype has more than one count but fewer than ten. This sequence joins TRBV3-1 and TRBJ2-3; D tentatively fits TRBD1 or TRBD2 (5 bases each). Between the trimmed V and J ends, which lost 1 base and 0 bases, there was a span of 17 bases. Germline CDR1 LGHDT, CDR2 YNNKEL (reference sequence). The CDR3 extends over 18 amino acids. The CDR3 loop reads CASSQVSPGATSTDTQYF. DNA for the CDR3: TGTGCCAGCAGCCAAGTATCTCCCGGGGCCACTAGCACAGATACGCAGTATTTT.

This clonotype has a handful of counts. The gene calls are TRBV29-1 and TRBJ1-2; TRBD1 aligns across 8 bases. The trim removed 3 bases at V and 0 bases at J, leaving 6 bases unmatched. CDR1 is SQVTM and CDR2 is ANQGSEA in the germline V gene. The CDR3 extends over 15 amino acids. For the CDR3, the DNA is TGCAGCGTTGATATCGACAGGGGCTCTAACTATGGCTACACCTTC. Translated, it gives CSVDIDRGSNYGYTF.

Ten or more counts support this clonotype. This rearrangement joins TRBV4-3 to TRBJ2-7, with D maybe TRBD2 (6 bases). V gave up 1 base and J gave up 4 bases, with 14 bases separating them. The CDR3 length is 15 residues. Germline V gives CDR1 LGHNA, CDR2 YSLEER. CDR3 coding DNA: TGCGCCAGCAGCCAAGGGCGAGGTAGCGGATACGAGCAGTACTTC. It encodes CASSQGRGSGYEQYF.

There are a few counts of this clonotype. The chain employs TRBV12-3 or TRBV12-4 and TRBJ1-5; 9 positions match TRBD1. CDR3 length equals 15 residues. V was clipped by 6 bases and J by 11 bases; unmatched bases: 14. The CDR3 nucleotides are TGTGCCAGCAGGCCCGACAGGGGGAGGACTGCGTCCCAGCATTTT. Its translation: CASRPDRGRTASQHF.

This clonotype was counted only a few times. The V and J genes are TRBV20-1 and TRBJ2-6; D gene ambiguous. V was shortened by 4 bases and J by 3 bases, with 10 bases between the two germline ends. Per the germline V gene, CDR1 is DFQATT and CDR2 is SNEGSKA (reference sequence). The CDR3 consists of 14 residues. The CDR3 here is CSAKRHDGANVLTF. The DNA of the CDR3 is TGCAGTGCTAAGAGACACGATGGGGCCAACGTCCTGACTTTC.